Shown below are 25 T cell receptor beta chains from a single sample sequenced in a study of control samples from healthy donors and cancer patients. The table came from immunoSEQ multiplex PCR; TCRdb's copy has only in-frame clones and leaves some out. The sample holds 150,000 to 160,000 clones, approximately 94% seen once. The sample comprised blood. The source of these receptors is a man between 40 and 49 years old in good health.

The chain links TRBV11-2 to TRBJ2-7; D might be TRBD1 or TRBD2, each matching 7 bases. This CDR3 is built from 13 residues. Germline V lookup: CDR1 SGHAT, CDR2 FQNNGV. With 5 bases removed from V and 6 bases from J, the gap between germline ends came to 14 bases. In DNA, the CDR3 is TGTGCCAGCAGCGCTCAGGGGGGGCTCGAGCAGTACTTC. Protein sequence: CASSAQGGLEQYF.

On this clone itself: The sample holds other DNA sequences that translate to the same CDR3. The rearrangement uses TRBV6-5 and TRBJ1-6; 8 bases line up with TRBD1. CDR3 length: 14 amino acids. Losses at the gene ends were 2 bases for V and 7 bases for J; bases not matched to a gene: 1. CDR1 is MNHEY, CDR2 SVGAGI, per germline. CDR3 region: CASSYDRGNSPLHF. Here the CDR3 DNA reads TGTGCCAGCAGTTACGACAGGGGCAATTCACCCCTCCACTTT.

The rearrangement links TRBV6-4 to TRBJ2-3; maybe TRBD2 (6 bases). Germline CDR1 is MRHNA and CDR2 is SNTAGT. The CDR3 is made up of 14 amino acids. Deletions cut 5 bases from V and 2 bases from J, with 11 bases between. The CDR3 DNA is TGTGCCAGCAGTAACGGGGGAGTCACAGATACGCAGTATTTT. Residues: CASSNGGVTDTQYF.

The V and J genes are TRBV5-1 and TRBJ2-1; possibly TRBD1 or TRBD2 for D (5 bases each). CDR1 and CDR2 (germline): SGHRS, YFSETQ. This CDR3 region has 14 residues. Trimming took off 6 bases at V and 9 bases at J, with 19 bases between the two ends. DNA of the CDR3: TGCGCCAGCAACGGCCAAATAGGGGAGACTGAGCAGTTCTTC. Encoded protein: CASNGQIGETEQFF.

The CDR3 sequence: CAWTPGGGTEAFF. The CDR3 DNA follows: TGTGCCTGGACTCCAGGCGGGGGCACTGAAGCTTTCTTT. This chain connects TRBV30 to TRBJ1-1, with D maybe TRBD1 (5 bases). Per the germline V gene, CDR1 is GTSNPN and CDR2 is SVGIG (reference sequence). Trimming removed 4 bases at V and 4 bases at J, with 13 bases between. The CDR3 spans 13 residues.

This clone has only one observation. The chain carries TRBV18 and TRBJ1-1; 10 nucleotides line up with TRBD1. The V and J ends lost 2 bases and 4 bases, in that order; junction bases with no gene match: 7. The germline CDR1 and CDR2 sequences are KGHSH and LQKENI. The CDR3 sequence is 16 residues long. This chain's CDR3 is CASSPAGTGVSTEAFF. Here the CDR3 DNA reads TGTGCCAGCTCACCAGCCGGGACAGGGGTAAGCACTGAAGCTTTCTTT.

The chain links TRBV6-5 to TRBJ2-1; 9 bases line up with TRBD2. V lost 0 bases, J lost 8 bases, and 8 bases stayed unmatched. This CDR3 is built from 16 residues. Germline values: CDR1 MNHEY, CDR2 SVGAGI. The CDR3 sequence: CASSYSGLAGPDEQFF. The CDR3 coding sequence is TGTGCCAGCAGTTACTCGGGCCTAGCGGGGCCCGATGAGCAGTTCTTC.

The V and J genes are TRBV10-2 and TRBJ1-5, with TRBD1 matching 8 bases. The V gene end was trimmed by 3 bases and the J gene end by 3 bases; junction bases not matched to a gene: 4. Germline lookup yields CDR1 WSHSY and CDR2 SAAADI. The CDR3 covers 15 residues. This CDR3 reads CASSEGRGLNQPQHF. As DNA, the CDR3 is TGCGCCAGCAGTGAAGGCAGGGGGCTCAATCAGCCCCAGCATTTT.

The J gene is TRBJ1-6, the V gene TRBV4-3; D perhaps matches TRBD1 (5 bases). The V and J ends lost 3 bases and 0 bases respectively, with 9 bases between them. Germline V CDR1 and CDR2: LGHNA, YSLEER. This CDR3 comprises 16 residues. CDR3 loop: CASSQAGGSYNSPLHF. In DNA, the CDR3 is TGCGCCAGCAGCCAGGCGGGGGGCTCCTATAATTCACCCCTCCACTTT.

As for this clone: Relative to the germline gene, one junction end is altered; a read error may explain this. The chain joins TRBV2 to TRBJ1-2; 8 positions match TRBD1. Germline V gene sequence: CDR1 SNHLY, CDR2 FYNNEI. This CDR3 has 14 amino acids. The CDR3 bases are TGTGCCAGCAGCGAAGACAGGGGAGCCTATGGCTACACCTTC. Protein: CASSEDRGAYGYTF.

The sample holds one count of this clone. J is TRBJ1-3 and V is TRBV5-8, with D perhaps matching TRBD1 (6 bases). The CDR3 is made up of 17 amino acids. From germline, CDR1 is SGHTS and CDR2 YDEGEE. Trimming shortened V by 0 bases and J by 3 bases, and 16 bases separated the two germline ends. The CDR3 region is CASSLDRGGRRGNTIYF. CDR3 sequence (DNA): TGTGCCAGCAGCTTGGATCGTGGGGGGCGACGTGGAAACACCATATATTTT.

The chain is built from TRBV19 and TRBJ1-2; no definite D call. V lost 6 bases and J lost 2, with 7 bases in between. Germline loops: CDR1 LNHDA, CDR2 SQIVND (reference sequence). This CDR3 spans 12 amino acids. The CDR3, as DNA: TGTGCCAGTAGCCTCGGGAACTATGGCTACACCTTC. This translates into CASSLGNYGYTF.

The chain recombines TRBV12-3 or TRBV12-4 with TRBJ1-5, with D maybe TRBD1 (5 bases). The length of the CDR3 is 12 residues. V was trimmed by 8 bases and J by 7 bases, leaving 12 bases between them. The CDR3: CASSGGGQPQHF. In nucleotides, the CDR3 is TGTGCCAGCTCCGGGGGTGGCCAGCCCCAGCATTTT.

The rearrangement links TRBV28 to TRBJ1-5; tentative D call: TRBD1 (6 bases). The germline CDR1 and CDR2 sequences are MDHEN and SYDVKM. The CDR3 runs to 16 residues. V gave up 6 bases and J gave up 3 bases, with 18 bases separating them. CDR3 DNA: TGTGCCAGCAGCGAGGACCAGGGGTCGGCCAATCAGCCCCAGCATTTT. Residues: CASSEDQGSANQPQHF.

The rearrangement uses TRBV28 and TRBJ1-5; tentative D call: TRBD1 (5 bases). Trimming pared 6 bases from V and 5 bases from J, leaving 14 bases between. The germline gives CDR1 MDHEN, CDR2 SYDVKM. The CDR3 has 14 amino acids. CDR3 nucleotides: TGTGCCAGCAGATTACCTGGGGGGTATCAGCCCCAGCATTTT. It yields the protein CASRLPGGYQPQHF.

The chain combines TRBV3-1 (or the pseudogene TRBV3-2) with TRBJ2-3; D unresolved. The V end was cut by 4 bases, the J end by 3 bases, with 8 bases between. Germline V gene sequence: CDR1 LGHDT, CDR2 YNNKEL (reference sequence). The CDR3 contains 13 residues. The CDR3 DNA is TGTGCCAGCAGCCTGAGAGGTACAGATACGCAGTATTTT. This encodes CASSLRGTDTQYF.

The chain couples TRBV3-1 (or the pseudogene TRBV3-2) to TRBJ2-2; D may correspond to TRBD1 or TRBD2 (5 bases each). V dropped 5 bases and J dropped 0 bases, with 10 bases sitting between them. Germline V gene data show CDR1 as LGHDT and CDR2 as YNNKEL (reference sequence). The CDR3 has 15 residues. CDR3 in DNA: TGTGCCAGCAGCTCGGGACCGCCGAACACCGGGGAGCTGTTTTTT. It specifies CASSSGPPNTGELFF.

This chain connects TRBV7-9 to TRBJ1-4, with 7 bases that match TRBD1. This CDR3 spans 15 amino acids. Unmatched junction bases numbered 4, after V lost 5 bases and J lost 1 base. CDR1 and CDR2 (germline): SEHNR, FQNEAQ (reference sequence). The CDR3 nucleotides read TGTGCCAGCAGCCCGGGGACAGTAACTAATGAAAAACTGTTTTTT. This codes for CASSPGTVTNEKLFF.

J is TRBJ1-1 and V is TRBV5-1, with D tentatively TRBD1 (5 bases). Trimming left V 5 bases short and J 1 base short, with 12 bases between. The CDR3 totals 14 residues. The germline V gene has CDR1 SGHRS and CDR2 YFSETQ. CDR3 in amino acids: CASRGTTGNTEAFF. CDR3 DNA: TGCGCCAGCAGGGGGACTACAGGGAACACTGAAGCTTTCTTT.

The chain recombines TRBV2 with TRBJ1-3, with D possibly TRBD1 on 5 matching bases. Trimming pared 5 bases from V and 0 bases from J, leaving 8 bases between. The CDR3 spans 14 residues. From germline, CDR1 is SNHLY and CDR2 FYNNEI. The CDR3 sequence: CASSPGSSGNTIYF. CDR3 DNA sequence: TGTGCCAGCAGTCCAGGGAGCTCTGGAAACACCATATATTTT.

The rearrangement joins TRBV9 to TRBJ2-1; 11 bases line up with TRBD2. CDR3 length equals 16 residues. Per germline, CDR1 SGDLS and CDR2 YYNGEE. Losses at the gene ends were 4 bases for V and 2 bases for J; bases not matched to a gene: 5. The CDR3: CASSPRLAGPYNEQFF. The CDR3 DNA is TGTGCCAGCAGCCCGAGACTAGCGGGGCCCTACAATGAGCAGTTCTTC.

The rearrangement uses TRBV7-2 and TRBJ1-1; D is uncertain. The germline V gene has CDR1 SGHTA and CDR2 FQGNSA. V was clipped by 2 bases and J by 1 base, with 5 bases between them. CDR3 length: 13 residues. DNA of the CDR3: TGTGCCAGCAGCTTATATCCGAACACTGAAGCTTTCTTT. It specifies CASSLYPNTEAFF.

V is TRBV18 and J is TRBJ2-2; D is unclear. This CDR3 spans 14 amino acids. Between the trimmed V and J ends, which lost 3 bases and 6 bases, there was a span of 11 bases. Germline values: CDR1 KGHSH, CDR2 LQKENI. The DNA for the CDR3 is TGTGCCAGCTCACCCATTGGCGAGGCCGGGGAGCTGTTTTTT. Encoded protein: CASSPIGEAGELFF.

This sequence joins TRBV7-6 and TRBJ1-5; 7 bases are shared with TRBD1. The germline gives CDR1 SGHVS, CDR2 FNYEAQ. This CDR3 is built from 16 residues. Trimming cost V 5 bases and J 3 bases; bases outside gene matches: 10. The CDR3: CASSQGGGGPNQPQHF. The CDR3 DNA is TGTGCCAGCAGCCAGGGGGGGGGAGGCCCCAATCAGCCCCAGCATTTT. The whole variable domain, remainder taken from reference TRBV7-6 and TRBJ1-5, is GAGVSQSPRYKVTKRGQDVALRCDPISGHVSLYWYRQALGQGPEFLTYFNYEAQQDKSGLPNDRFSAERPEGSISTLTIQRTEQRDSAMYRCASSQGGGGPNQPQHFGDGTRLSIL.

This chain links TRBV6-6 with TRBJ2-7; D gene unclear. This CDR3 spans 14 amino acids. Per the germline V gene, CDR1 is MNHNY and CDR2 is SVGAGI (reference sequence). Trimming left V 0 bases short and J 7 bases short, with 13 bases between. The CDR3 here is CASSYSGRTPEQYF. The CDR3 DNA reads TGTGCCAGCAGTTACTCCGGACGCACCCCTGAGCAGTACTTC.